The clone carrying this T cell receptor (beta chain) occurred a few times. Antigen unknown. This sample was included in a study of beta chain features in type 1 diabetes. As every portion of the isolated RNA was reverse transcribed, the sequencing read expressed TCRB transcripts. Average reads for naive, central memory and regulatory T cell samples were about 3.6 million. Assay: immunoSEQ multiplex PCR; the TCRdb copy retains only in-frame clones and omits some. The sample contains roughly 340,000 clones, roughly 14% of which appear only once. One heparinised draw, averaging about 110 mL, was taken per donor. Populations obtained by sorting all exceeded 98% purity. Germline lookup yields CDR1 SEHNR and CDR2 FQNEAQ (reference sequence). This CDR3 is 15 amino acids long. The trim removed 3 bases at V and 4 bases at J, leaving 7 bases unmatched. Whole-study findings and limits: Shortening that was moderate but significant affected the TCRB CDR3s of Type 1 diabetes patients in all four CD4+ subsets. Reduced insertions and increased deletions marked VDJ junctions in type 1 diabetes patients.

The gene calls are TRBV7-9 and TRBJ2-5; 8 nucleotides line up with TRBD2. The sample comprised naive CD4+ T cells from blood. The sequence was collected from a woman under 30 with type 1 diabetes. In DNA form, the CDR3 reads TGTGCCAGCAGCTTCAGTAGCGGGATTGGAGAGACCCAGTACTTC. Translation gives CASSFSSGIGETQYF.